This TCR beta chain was found in a study of OX40 agonist ivuxolimab in advanced cancers. For the study at large: At 0.01 to 10 mg/kg, ivuxolimab was administered intravenously to patients every 2 weeks. Study-level findings and limits: Expansion of clones was among the lowest in partial responders at 0.1-3.0 mg/kg.

Patients were ineligible given autoimmune disease history or systemic immunosuppression. Repertoires were generated with immunoSEQ multiplex PCR, while TCRdb's copy carries only in-frame clones and drops some. The data contain 60,000 to 80,000 clones, less than 85% of them singletons. Concerning this clone itself: What it binds is not known.

Trimming removed 6 bases from V and 0 bases from J, with 6 bases in between. Germline-derived CDR1 and CDR2 are MNHEY and SVGAGI. The CDR3 runs 13 residues. Source: CD4+ or CD8+ T cells sorted from blood, taken in a trial of the OX40 agonist ivuxolimab. The receptor was derived from an adult with an advanced solid tumor such as melanoma, head and neck, liver or kidney cancer. The rearrangement joins TRBV6-5 to TRBJ1-5; D gene unclear. The CDR3 DNA reads TGTGCCAGCAGCCCCTATAGCAATCAGCCCCAGCATTTT. Its translation is CASSPYSNQPQHF.